This passage covers 29 T cell receptor beta chains from one sample sequenced in a study of CD8+ T cells in alopecia areata (dated by TCRdb to the late 2010s). To prepare the library, the immunoSEQ multiplex PCR assay was applied. For TCR sequencing, RNA was extracted from every sample and reverse transcribed into cDNA to serve as template. TCRdb limited this immuneACCESS table to in-frame rearrangements with V and J called. A share of clones is missing; checked studies link under half to unresolved V genes, and the rest is unexplained. Within this sample are about 150,000 clones, with over 80% of them counted one time only. The ten largest clones represent around 15% of the sample. What the time point label conveys for this sample: baseline before oral tofacitinib. The sequenced sample was CD8+ T cells sorted from blood, obtained at week 0. The receptor source for this set is a human donor with alopecia areata.

The genes are TRBV11-2 and TRBJ1-2; no definite D call. This CDR3 comprises 15 residues. Germline CDR1 is SGHAT and CDR2 is FQNNGV. V dropped 1 base and J dropped 4 bases, with 13 bases sitting between them. Here the CDR3 reads CASSLVSPRGYGYTF. DNA of the CDR3: TGTGCCAGCAGCTTAGTTTCGCCCCGAGGCTATGGCTACACCTTC.

This clone was counted between two and nine times. This chain uses TRBV7-9 with TRBJ2-4, with D perhaps TRBD1 (6 bases). This CDR3 region has 14 residues. V lost 1 base to trimming and J lost 6 bases, with 10 bases between them. Germline loops: CDR1 SEHNR, CDR2 FQNEAQ (reference sequence). CDR3 nucleotides: TGTGCCAGCAGCTTAGGGACAGATGTAAACATTCAGTACTTC. Amino acids: CASSLGTDVNIQYF.

This clone occurred once. V usage is TRBV15 and J usage is TRBJ2-7, with D tentatively TRBD2 (5 bases). V was pared by 6 bases and J by 1 base, with 10 bases between. This CDR3 region has 13 residues. Germline V CDR1 and CDR2: LNHNV, YYDKDF (reference sequence). The CDR3: CATRGSESYEQYF. The CDR3 nucleotides are TGTGCCACCAGAGGTAGCGAGTCCTACGAGCAGTACTTC.

About this clone itself: This likely comes from a read error, as the CDR3 has no conserved phenylalanine or tryptophan at its end. V gene TRBV11-1 combines with J gene TRBJ1-1; D is undetermined. The germline gives CDR1 SGHAT, CDR2 FQDESV (reference sequence). V was clipped by 2 bases and J by 0 bases, with 10 bases between them. The CDR3 runs to 15 residues. The CDR3 nucleotides are TGTGCCAGCAGCTTAATCGCGGGTATGAACACTGAAGCTTTCTCT. Its protein is CASSLIAGMNTEAFS.

This chain joins TRBV30 and TRBJ2-1, with TRBD2 identical over 12 bases. The CDR3 covers 14 residues. Germline V gene lookup returns CDR1 GTSNPN and CDR2 SVGIG (reference sequence). J lost 4 bases, V lost 4 bases, and 2 bases had no gene match. CDR3 nucleotide sequence: TGTGCCTGGACTAGCGGGAGGGATTACAATGAGCAGTTCTTC. Its translation is CAWTSGRDYNEQFF.

The rearrangement joins TRBV9 to TRBJ2-1, with 7 bases matching TRBD2. The CDR3 totals 15 residues. CDR1 SGDLS and CDR2 YYNGEE come from the germline V gene. Losses at the gene ends were 4 bases for V and 8 bases for J; bases not matched to a gene: 12. CDR3 coding DNA: TGTGCCAGCAGCTCCCAGCGGGGAGGTTTCGATGAGCAGTTCTTC. This gives the protein CASSSQRGGFDEQFF.

The chain employs TRBV5-1 and TRBJ2-3; TRBD1 is a possible D gene (6 bases). Germline loops: CDR1 SGHRS, CDR2 YFSETQ. V lost 2 bases and J 0 bases, leaving 10 bases between the germline ends. The CDR3 consists of 15 residues. CDR3 in amino acids: CASSFRGTSTDTQYF. CDR3 in DNA: TGCGCCAGCAGCTTCAGGGGCACTAGCACAGATACGCAGTATTTT.

This chain uses TRBV4-1 with TRBJ1-1; weak D call: TRBD1 (6 bases). With 1 base removed from V and 1 base from J, the gap between germline ends came to 16 bases. The CDR3 spans 17 residues. Looked up from germline, CDR1 is MGHRA and CDR2 is YSYEKL. CDR3 region: CASSQAGGVEANTEAFF. The CDR3 DNA reads as TGCGCCAGCAGCCAAGCGGGGGGCGTGGAAGCGAACACTGAAGCTTTCTTT.

The V gene is TRBV27, the J gene TRBJ2-5; no reliable D call. The CDR3 totals 14 residues. V was cut by 9 bases and J by 2 bases, with 16 bases left in between. Per the germline V gene, CDR1 is MNHEY and CDR2 is SMNVEV (reference sequence). In DNA form, the CDR3 reads TGTGCCAGTTCCGAACTCGGAAGGCAAGAGACCCAGTACTTC. The encoded protein is CASSELGRQETQYF.

This clone was recorded only once. V and J are TRBV11-2 and TRBJ2-3; D unresolved. CDR3 length: 18 amino acids. Germline assignment: CDR1 SGHAT and CDR2 FQNNGV. The V and J ends lost 5 bases and 0 bases respectively, with 21 bases between them. The CDR3 nucleotides read TGTGCCAGCAGCCTATGGCCCACTTACGATCCTAGCACAGATACGCAGTATTTT. Protein product: CASSLWPTYDPSTDTQYF.

The genes are TRBV30 and TRBJ2-2, with no clear D. The CDR3 totals 14 residues. The ends were cut back, 1 base at V and 1 base at J, with 7 bases in the middle. Germline assignment: CDR1 GTSNPN and CDR2 SVGIG (reference sequence). CDR3 loop: CAWSGAGNTGELFF. As DNA, the CDR3 is TGTGCCTGGAGTGGGGCAGGGAACACCGGGGAGCTGTTTTTT.

J is TRBJ2-2 and V is TRBV2; D possibly corresponds to TRBD1 (6 bases). Germline V gene data show CDR1 as SNHLY and CDR2 as FYNNEI. V shed 4 bases and J shed 6 bases, with 15 bases lying between them. This CDR3 is 15 amino acids long. This chain's CDR3 is CASSGPTGLAGELFF. The CDR3, as DNA: TGTGCCAGCAGTGGCCCTACAGGGTTAGCCGGGGAGCTGTTTTTT.

This clone was detected only once. The CDR3 loop reads CASSLSASGRYEQYF. The CDR3 DNA is TGTGCCAGCAGTTTATCGGCTAGCGGCCGGTACGAGCAGTACTTC. The rearrangement joins TRBV27 to TRBJ2-7; 7 nucleotides line up with TRBD2. The length of the CDR3 is 15 residues. With V trimmed by 0 bases and J by 4 bases, 6 bases remained unmatched. The germline V gene encodes CDR1 MNHEY and CDR2 SMNVEV (reference sequence).

The gene calls are TRBV27 and TRBJ2-3; 7 positions agree with TRBD1. CDR3 size: 14 residues. V was clipped by 5 bases and J by 6 bases; unmatched bases: 8. Germline V gene sequence: CDR1 MNHEY, CDR2 SMNVEV (reference sequence). For the CDR3, the DNA is TGTGCCAGCAGTCCCTCCAGGGGGATCGATACGCAGTATTTT. This sequence encodes CASSPSRGIDTQYF.

V gene TRBV10-3 combines with J gene TRBJ2-7; either TRBD1 or TRBD2 may fit D (5 bases each). Trimming pared 4 bases from V and 3 bases from J, leaving 16 bases between. Germline assignment: CDR1 ENHRY and CDR2 SYGVKD. This CDR3 region has 15 residues. CDR3 region: CAISADEGIVYEQYF. For the CDR3, the DNA is TGTGCCATCAGTGCGGACGAGGGGATTGTCTACGAGCAGTACTTC.

This clone was picked up one time. The chain links TRBV5-1 to TRBJ2-3, with D tentatively TRBD1 or TRBD2 (5 bases each). Per germline, CDR1 SGHRS and CDR2 YFSETQ. The CDR3 totals 15 residues. V shed 0 bases and J shed 2 bases, with 10 bases lying between them. CDR3 amino acids: CASSLDGTHTDTQYF. The DNA for the CDR3 is TGCGCCAGCAGCTTGGATGGGACCCACACAGATACGCAGTATTTT.

The rearrangement uses TRBV29-1 and TRBJ1-1; D unresolved. The germline V gene has CDR1 SQVTM and CDR2 ANQGSEA. V was trimmed by 4 bases and J by 1 base, leaving 7 bases between them. This CDR3 contains 12 residues. CDR3 region: CSVGSGNTEAFF. As DNA, the CDR3 is TGCAGCGTTGGGTCAGGGAACACTGAAGCTTTCTTT.

The genes are TRBV5-8 and TRBJ1-5, with TRBD1 matching over 7 bases. CDR1 is SGHTS and CDR2 is YDEGEE in the germline V gene. After removal of 0 bases from V and 0 bases from J, the junction contained 0 bases not matched to a gene. This CDR3 is 15 amino acids long. For the CDR3, the DNA is TGTGCCAGCAGCTTGGGGGACAGTAGCAATCAGCCCCAGCATTTT. Translated: CASSLGDSSNQPQHF.

The J gene is TRBJ2-7, the V gene TRBV9; D is possibly TRBD2 (5 bases). The CDR3 length is 16 residues. The V end lost 5 bases, the J end lost 3 bases, and 21 bases lay between the germline ends. Germline V CDR1 and CDR2: SGDLS, YYNGEE. This chain's CDR3 is CASSERGQTELYEQYF. DNA of the CDR3: TGTGCCAGCAGTGAGCGAGGGCAGACGGAACTCTACGAGCAGTACTTC.

The chain has TRBV29-1 and TRBJ2-7; 8 bases fit TRBD1. This CDR3 has 11 residues. V shed 8 bases, J shed 5 bases, and the junction held 5 bases outside the gene matches. Germline-derived CDR1 and CDR2 are SQVTM and ANQGSEA. CDR3 residues: CSLGQGNEQYF. CDR3 nucleotides: TGCAGCTTAGGACAGGGAAACGAGCAGTACTTC.

The chain joins TRBV28 to TRBJ1-5; D is undetermined. Germline V gene sequence: CDR1 MDHEN, CDR2 SYDVKM. This CDR3 comprises 19 residues. Trimming stripped 3 bases from V and 0 bases from J, with 21 bases between. In nucleotides, the CDR3 is TGTGCCAGCAGTTTCTTATTTCCTCTTTGGCAGCATAGCAATCAGCCCCAGCATTTT. It translates to CASSFLFPLWQHSNQPQHF.

The chain recombines TRBV19 with TRBJ1-1, with D possibly matching TRBD1 (5 bases). V dropped 5 bases and J dropped 5 bases, with 9 bases sitting between them. The CDR3 consists of 12 residues. Germline-derived CDR1 and CDR2 are LNHDA and SQIVND (reference sequence). DNA of the CDR3: TGTGCCAGTAGTGTCCAGGGAACTGAAGCTTTCTTT. Translated: CASSVQGTEAFF.

V is TRBV29-1 and J is TRBJ2-1; no clear D. Germline loops: CDR1 SQVTM, CDR2 ANQGSEA. Trimming shortened V by 4 bases and J by 5 bases, and 9 bases separated the two germline ends. The CDR3 extends over 12 amino acids. The CDR3 here is CSVVDPNNEQFF. The CDR3 DNA reads TGCAGCGTTGTGGACCCAAACAATGAGCAGTTCTTC.

V is TRBV14 and J is TRBJ2-1; D may be TRBD2 (6 bases). Germline loops: CDR1 SGHDN, CDR2 FVKESK. Between the trimmed V and J ends, which lost 3 bases and 8 bases, there was a span of 20 bases. CDR3 length: 16 amino acids. The DNA for the CDR3 is TGTGCCAGCAGCCAGGCCCTCGTACTAGCTAAACATGAGCAGTTCTTC. It specifies CASSQALVLAKHEQFF. Combining the CDR3 with reference TRBV14 and TRBJ2-1 gives the whole variable domain EAGVTQFPSHSVIEKGQTVTLRCDPISGHDNLYWYRRVMGKEIKFLLHFVKESKQDESGMPNNRFLAERTGGTYSTLKVQPAELEDSGVYFCASSQALVLAKHEQFFGPGTRLTVL.

The J gene is TRBJ2-7, the V gene TRBV5-6; TRBD1 aligns across 7 bases. The CDR3 length is 13 residues. V was pared by 4 bases and J by 7 bases, with 8 bases of the junction left unmatched. The germline CDR1 and CDR2 sequences are SGHDT and YYEEEE. The CDR3 nucleotides are TGTGCCAGCAGCACGGACAGGAAGGGGGAGCAGTACTTC. This codes for CASSTDRKGEQYF.

The chain combines TRBV7-8 with TRBJ2-3, with 10 bases matching TRBD2. Germline CDR1 reads SGHVS; CDR2 reads FQNEAQ. V shed 3 bases, J shed 5 bases, and the junction held 5 bases outside the gene matches. The CDR3 spans 15 residues. As DNA, the CDR3 is TGTGCCAGCAGCTTTCGAGCGGGGGGGAAAGATACGCAGTATTTT. Translating gives CASSFRAGGKDTQYF.

The chain has TRBV6-5 and TRBJ1-1; maybe TRBD1 (5 bases). Per germline, CDR1 MNHEY and CDR2 SVGAGI. The CDR3 sequence is 14 residues long. V lost 0 bases, J lost 10 bases, and 15 bases lay in between. CDR3: CASSYSGGFPGAFF. The CDR3 coding sequence is TGTGCCAGCAGTTACTCGGGGGGGTTCCCTGGAGCTTTCTTT.

The CDR3 loop reads CASSLDVRLAAQETQYF. CDR3 sequence (DNA): TGTGCCAGCAGCTTAGACGTCCGGCTAGCGGCCCAAGAGACCCAGTACTTC. The V call is TRBV7-2, the J call TRBJ2-5, with 7 bases aligning to TRBD2. The trim removed 1 base at V and 1 base at J, leaving 9 bases unmatched. Germline lookup yields CDR1 SGHTA and CDR2 FQGNSA. This CDR3 contains 17 residues. Supplemented by reference TRBV7-2 and TRBJ2-5, the full variable domain reads GAGVSQSPSNKVTEKGKDVELRCDPISGHTALYWYRQSLGQGLEFLIYFQGNSAPDKSGLPSDRFSAERTGGSVSTLTIQRTQQEDSAVYLCASSLDVRLAAQETQYFGPGTRLLVL.

This chain connects TRBV2 to TRBJ1-1, with 8 bases aligning to TRBD1. CDR3 size: 13 residues. V dropped 7 bases and J dropped 4; count of bases not matched to a gene: 5. The germline CDR1 and CDR2 sequences are SNHLY and FYNNEI. The CDR3 protein is CASNTQGGTEAFF. CDR3 nucleotides: TGTGCCAGCAACACACAGGGGGGCACTGAAGCTTTCTTT. Full variable domain (remainder filled in from reference TRBV2 and TRBJ1-1): EPEVTQTPSHQVTQMGQEVILRCVPISNHLYFYWYRQILGQKVEFLVSFYNNEISEKSEIFDDQFSVERPDGSNFTLKIRSTKLEDSAMYFCASNTQGGTEAFFGQGTRLTVV.